This T cell receptor beta chain was documented in a study of cytomegalovirus exposure and HLA in healthy donors. Study in general: Early released data comprised 80 million to 90 million unique TCRs from HLA-typed donors.

As for this clone: Its target is unknown.

The CDR3 sequence is 16 residues long. CDR1 MNHEY and CDR2 SMNVEV come from the germline V gene (reference sequence). The V gene lost 2 bases and the J gene lost 5 bases, with 16 bases spanning the gap. The PCR contained 60 Vbeta and 13 Jbeta primers. The protocol was immunoSEQ multiplex PCR, while the TCRdb copy is restricted to in-frame clones and leaves out a portion. This table has about 230,000 clones, about 89% appearing once. Overall study findings and caveats: Common viral pathogens seemed, in a later analysis, to connect with several of the most significant clusters.

The source of this sequence is a woman between 18 and 29 years old in good health and CMV-seronegative. The sample was PBMCs. The chain recombines TRBV27 with TRBJ2-1, with a weak D call TRBD2 (6 bases). The CDR3 protein is CASSLSPGTGHNEQFF. In DNA, the CDR3 is TGTGCCAGCAGTTTAAGCCCCGGGACTGGTCACAATGAGCAGTTCTTC.